What follows is one T cell receptor beta chain and its context. Its target antigen remains unknown. Base quality data are lacking; no much larger clone is found one base away. To prepare the library, the immunoSEQ multiplex PCR assay was applied. A mixture of 60 forward primers for TCR Vbeta segments and 13 reverse primers for TCR Jbeta segments was used in the multiplex PCR. The CDR3 region of rearranged TCR beta genes was amplified from genomic DNA with a multiplex PCR assay. The amplified TCR beta libraries were sequenced on the Illumina HiSeq System as 87-base-pair reads. Concerning the study's data processing: A later analysis tallied 70 million to 100 million unique TCR beta chains across the 666 repertoires, and some 10 million of those chains were shared by two or more donors. Raw reads were error-corrected and collapsed into unique sequences with a nearest-neighbor algorithm that merged closely related sequences to remove PCR and sequencing errors. Alignment of CDR3 sequences to IMGT reference sequences was used to assign V, D and J gene segments. For a sequence to be retained, a match of at least six nucleotides was required to both a V gene segment and a J gene segment. Rearrangements were classified as productive when the CDR3 lacked stop codons and remained in frame with V and J, and all other rearrangements were classified as non-productive. CDR3 was defined according to IMGT convention as the region running from the second conserved V-encoded cysteine to the conserved J-encoded phenylalanine. In an earlier analysis of approximately 590 of the donors, sequences lacking an unambiguous match to a single V gene segment were excluded. In an earlier analysis of a few hundred of the donors, V segments were called functional above 56.7% productive rearrangements and were called segregating when the between-donor standard deviation exceeded 5%. A statistical classification framework was built to diagnose cytomegalovirus status from the catalog of TCR beta chain sequences. In a later analysis, TCR nucleotide sequences were compared against IMGT/GENE-DB human TR gene sequences so that V and J genes could be assigned. Using the TCRdist pipeline, a later analysis assigned CDR3 sequences along with most-parsimonious VDJ recombination scenarios. In a later analysis, each TCR beta chain was defined by its CDR3 amino acid sequence together with its V-gene family, and reads without a unique V-gene family were excluded. A later analysis removed 592 highly shared, low-generation-probability nucleotide sequences to deal with suspected cross-contamination and a sequencing artifact. In a later analysis, a clonal expansion index was calculated for each public chain from normalized within-repertoire ranks of inferred template counts. A later analysis computed generation probabilities with a VDJ recombination model fitted to out-of-frame rearrangements, and checked the results against IGoR. Hypergeometric tests were used in a later analysis to score TCR-TCR, TCR-HLA and TCR-CMV co-occurrence, with a repertoire-size bias correction applied to the TCR pairs. A later analysis estimated false discovery rates by permuting HLA or CMV assignments 20 times. In a later analysis, co-occurring TCRs were grouped using DBSCAN, with TCRdist sequence similarity added in when clustering inside HLA-allele-positive subsets. Repertoires with fewer than 30,000 or more than 120,000 public chains, plus five repertoires with anomalous nucleotide sharing, were excluded from co-occurrence clustering. TCRdb re-hosts the immuneACCESS table, in-frame sequences only. Its copies lack some clones; in the studies checked, an unresolved V gene accounts for under half of them, and the cause for the rest is not known. V and J calls and clone size come straight from that table; D and trimming were deduced from the DNA. The sample contains around 95,000 clones, approximately 80% of them found a single time. The top ten clones comprise 3.4% of the sample.

The CDR3 has 18 amino acids, counting the end cysteine and phenylalanine. Of all the DNA, just the CDR3 is kept, 54 bases in frame from base 1. Clipping removes 0 bases from V and 2 bases from J, with 8 as the unmatched junction base count. CDR1 and CDR2 were assigned from the germline V gene as SGHVS and FQNEAQ. This sample was included in a study of cytomegalovirus exposure and HLA in healthy donors (dated by TCRdb to 2016 to 2017). Broadly, across the study: According to an earlier analysis of a few hundred of the donors, some 170 million T cells yielded 117 million unique TCR beta sequences and about 300 Gb of sequence data. Class I and class II HLA loci were covered by the typing at four-digit resolution. The study combined high-throughput TCR immunosequencing, statistical association of individual TCRs with disease status, and machine learning to predict cytomegalovirus infection status. Around 320 gigabases of sequencing data and roughly 90 million unique TCR sequences were included in an early release covering about 620 HLA-typed donors. In an earlier analysis of more than 550 of the donors, high-throughput TCR beta sequencing was used to judge whether each TCR beta V gene segment behaved as functional or pseudogenic. Typing coverage varied by locus: about 620-640 donors for A, B, C, DRB1 and DQB1; approximately 520 for DQA1; more than 600 for DPA1; roughly 450 for DPB1. The study aimed to test whether cataloging public T cell receptors could reveal signatures of past pathogen exposure. Five DR-DQ haplotypes were treated as single units for association and clustering because of strong linkage in the cohort. Across some 400 genotyped donors of the cohort, an average of 235,054 unique TCR beta nucleotide sequences per donor were sequenced, and around 20% of those sequences were non-productive. The genetic ancestry cluster associated with self-reported Caucasian donors included over 65% of the 300 to 400 genotyped donors. Rather than drawing on any new phenotypic data, the later analysis identified candidate immune exposures from TCR beta sequences and the way those sequences occurred across donors. In a later genetic analysis, genome-wide SNP genotypes for about three fifths of the 666 donors were used, and that subset was treated as a discovery cohort. Donor age, sex, ethnicity and CMV serostatus were compiled alongside the repertoire data. In addition to the first cohort of 650 to 800 subjects, a separate validation cohort of under 150 different subjects was used. Using immunosequencing, the study profiled T cell repertoires from about 620 subjects and related those repertoires to cytomegalovirus serostatus. Every discovery cohort repertoire had been produced on one sequencing platform. In a later analysis, previously published TCR beta repertoires from 666 donors were re-analyzed and high-resolution HLA genotyping was added so that TCR occurrence patterns could be studied. Findings and caveats that apply to the study as a whole: Because counts were too low, roughly 17 rarely observed V segments, including chromosome 9 orphons, were left out of the earlier analysis of approximately 500 of the donors. When HLA alleles, especially DR and DQ, strongly co-occurred, attributing TCR associations to individual alleles was difficult. A total of about 150 TCR beta chains were listed by the study as associated with cytomegalovirus. Most TCR sequences were seen in very few donors, while some public TCRs were found in many individuals. Sequencing depth was assumed to be roughly uniform across donors in the presence/absence analyses, though that assumption may not hold. A further reported finding was that TCR beta sequences accurately predicted the HLA-A and HLA-B alleles for most subjects in the first cohort. A later analysis reported that several top co-occurrence clusters appeared linked to parvovirus B19, influenza, CMV and Epstein-Barr virus. Some IMGT-functional V segments, including TRBV6-2 and TRBV6-3, could not be distinguished by the 87-base-pair reads and were therefore excluded. In a later genetic analysis, a missense DCLRE1C variant was associated with V-gene and J-gene trimming of TCR beta chains, and the association was replicated in an independent cohort. In this cohort, only TCR beta chains were sequenced, and detectable features were limited by the absence of alpha or paired-chain data. A later analysis found that most CMV-associated TCR beta chains appeared HLA-restricted, with HLA associations seemingly driven largely by CMV exposure. In a later analysis, HLA-associated TCR beta chains were found to be more clonally expanded and to have lower generation probabilities than equally common non-associated chains. Correlated functional status among segregating V segments might reflect linkage disequilibrium, but an unknown experimental factor could not be ruled out. Because HLA typing was missing for some donors at each locus, association tests included only the typed subset. The classifier was reported to diagnose cytomegalovirus status with high specificity and sensitivity in both the original cohort and the validation cohort. It was suggested by the authors that the approach could potentially be generalized to other disease states and immunological phenotypes. Specific HLA alleles were associated with roughly 16,000 TCR beta sequences at a false discovery rate of 0.05 in a later analysis. In a later analysis, the rate of TCR association differed among HLA loci, with DRB1 alleles having the most associated TCRs and HLA-C alleles having the fewest. A cluster of highly shared sequence variants was judged likely to represent a technical artifact of the sequencing pipeline. The only immune exposure information available for the cohort was CMV serostatus. An earlier analysis of around 600 of the donors showed that most TCR beta V segments appeared in productive rearrangements either about 90% or about 30% of the time, which broadly matched IMGT annotations. In a later genetic analysis, fewer N-insertions in productive TCRs were reported among donors in an Asian-associated ancestry cluster than the roughly 700-donor mean. In vitro tests confirmed that a few of the cytomegalovirus-associated TCR beta chains recognize cytomegalovirus antigens.

In total, about 650 healthy bone marrow donors made up the cohort. All cohort members were sampled while nominally healthy, although unrecorded immune exposures were likely present. The donor was CMV seropositive and belonged to the group of 250 to 300 seropositive cohort members. Each donor provided a peripheral blood sample, and peripheral blood mononuclear cells were used for TCR beta sequencing. Genomic DNA extraction from the blood cell samples was performed with the Qiagen DNeasy Blood Extraction Kit. This chain is built from TRBV7-8 and TRBJ2-2; 8 junctional bases match TRBD2. The clonotype was recovered from a man in his thirties or forties in good health and CMV-seropositive. Sample: PBMCs. The nucleotide sequence reads as follows: TGTGCCAGCAGCTTAGCGTTCGGACTAGCACTAAACACCGGGGAGCTGTTTTTT. Its amino acids are CASSLAFGLALNTGELFF.